Below are 30 T cell receptor beta chains sequenced from a single sample in a study of T cell responses to AZD1222 COVID-19 vaccine. Sequenced by immunoSEQ multiplex PCR; TCRdb stores in-frame clones only, minus some. Of about 70,000 clones in the sample, roughly 85% were seen once. The source was peripheral blood, collected 28 days after the second AZD1222 dose. All receptors derive from an adult who received the AZD1222 COVID-19 vaccine.

This chain uses TRBV3-1 (or the pseudogene TRBV3-2) with TRBJ2-7; D possibly corresponds to TRBD2 (5 bases). Trimming removed 0 bases from V and 13 bases from J, with 19 bases in between. This CDR3 spans 14 amino acids. The V gene's germline CDR1 is LGHDT and CDR2 YNNKEL (reference sequence). This CDR3 is CASSQDGVRDIQYF. The CDR3 DNA is TGTGCCAGCAGCCAAGACGGTGTGAGGGATATTCAATACTTC.

This clone is a singleton in its sample. The chain carries TRBV9 and TRBJ1-4; TRBD1 matches at 7 bases. Germline lookup yields CDR1 SGDLS and CDR2 YYNGEE. Trimming removed 4 bases from V and 4 bases from J; junction bases left unmatched: 10. CDR3 length: 16 amino acids. CDR3 protein: CASSPGQLSRNEKLFF. The DNA for the CDR3 is TGTGCCAGCAGCCCGGGACAGCTCTCACGTAATGAAAAACTGTTTTTT.

The V call is TRBV29-1, the J call TRBJ2-7, with D perhaps TRBD1 or TRBD2 (5 bases each). Trimming shortened V by 7 bases and J by 2 bases, and 12 bases separated the two germline ends. Germline CDR1 reads SQVTM; CDR2 reads ANQGSEA. The CDR3 runs to 12 residues. The chain's CDR3 is CSAARGPYEQYF. In nucleotides, the CDR3 is TGCAGCGCCGCGAGGGGACCCTACGAGCAGTACTTC.

This chain links TRBV14 with TRBJ2-7; a weak D match, TRBD2 (5 bases). CDR3 length equals 14 residues. Germline V gives CDR1 SGHDN, CDR2 FVKESK. V shed 6 bases and J shed 3 bases, with 15 bases lying between them. In DNA, the CDR3 is TGTGCCAGCAGAGCGAACGGGAAGGGCTACGAGCAGTACTTC. This translates into CASRANGKGYEQYF.

V gene TRBV4-1 combines with J gene TRBJ1-5; possible D gene TRBD1, 6 bases. The germline V gene encodes CDR1 MGHRA and CDR2 YSYEKL. V gave up 5 bases and J gave up 1 base, with 9 bases separating them. CDR3 size: 14 residues. The DNA of the CDR3 is TGCGCCAGCAGCAGGGGGTTGAGCAATCAGCCCCAGCATTTT. This gives the protein CASSRGLSNQPQHF.

The chain combines TRBV3-1 (or the pseudogene TRBV3-2) with TRBJ1-6, with D uncertain. The germline V and J ends were trimmed by 2 bases and 6 bases, with 11 bases remaining between them. CDR1 LGHDT and CDR2 YNNKEL come from the germline V gene (reference sequence). This CDR3 contains 15 residues. CDR3 DNA: TGTGCCAGCAGCCAAATGGCAGGCGCTAATTCACCCCTCCACTTT. Translation: CASSQMAGANSPLHF.

This chain links TRBV27 with TRBJ1-6; possibly TRBD1 for D (6 bases). CDR3 length equals 17 residues. CDR1 is MNHEY and CDR2 is SMNVEV in the germline V gene (reference sequence). Trimming took off 7 bases at V and 0 bases at J, with 16 bases between the two ends. CDR3 sequence (DNA): TGTGCCAGCACCACTCAAAAAGGGGGCTCCTATAATTCACCCCTCCACTTT. This encodes CASTTQKGGSYNSPLHF.

V usage is TRBV30 and J usage is TRBJ1-2; D gene uncertain. The CDR3 loop spans 12 amino acids. V dropped 1 base and J dropped 3 bases, with 6 bases sitting between them. Germline V lookup: CDR1 GTSNPN, CDR2 SVGIG (reference sequence). CDR3 DNA sequence: TGTGCCTGGAGTGAACTGCACTATGGCTACACCTTC. It translates to CAWSELHYGYTF.

The J gene is TRBJ1-1, the V gene TRBV11-1; no reliable D call. The CDR3 has 14 amino acids. The germline V gene encodes CDR1 SGHAT and CDR2 FQDESV (reference sequence). V shed 2 bases and J shed 4 bases, with 11 bases lying between them. CDR3 amino acids: CASSLSLMGTEAFF. Written as DNA, the CDR3 is TGTGCCAGCAGCTTATCCCTAATGGGCACTGAAGCTTTCTTT. The full variable domain, in which reference TRBV11-1 and TRBJ1-1 provide the parts outside the CDR3, is EAEVAQSPRYKITEKSQAVAFWCDPISGHATLYWYRQILGQGPELLVQFQDESVVDDSQLPKDRFSAERLKGVDSTLKIQPAELGDSAMYLCASSLSLMGTEAFFGQGTRLTVV.

The rearrangement uses TRBV11-2 and TRBJ2-1; D might be TRBD2 (6 bases). Trimming shortened V by 7 bases and J by 9 bases, and 16 bases separated the two germline ends. Germline lookup yields CDR1 SGHAT and CDR2 FQNNGV. This CDR3 region has 13 residues. This CDR3 reads CASMGGGVGEQFF. As DNA, the CDR3 is TGTGCCAGCATGGGTGGAGGGGTGGGTGAGCAGTTCTTC.

V usage is TRBV5-1 and J usage is TRBJ1-2, with 9 bases lining up with TRBD1. V lost 4 bases and J lost 5; bases outside the gene matches: 12. Germline CDR1 and CDR2: SGHRS and YFSETQ. There are 16 residues in the CDR3. CDR3 loop: CASSPQLSGTGYGYTF. Written as DNA, the CDR3 is TGCGCCAGCAGCCCACAGCTATCAGGGACAGGGTATGGCTACACCTTC.

The rearrangement joins TRBV6-6 to TRBJ1-1; no reliable D call. Germline V gene sequence: CDR1 MNHNY, CDR2 SVGAGI (reference sequence). CDR3 length equals 11 residues. V gave up 4 bases and J gave up 3 bases, with 3 bases separating them. CDR3 loop: CASSSYTEAFF. CDR3 bases: TGTGCCAGCAGTTCGTACACTGAAGCTTTCTTT.

This sequence joins TRBV27 and TRBJ2-1; D may be TRBD1 (5 bases). Trimming removed 3 bases at V and 6 bases at J, with 9 bases between. In germline, CDR1 is MNHEY, CDR2 SMNVEV (reference sequence). This CDR3 region has 13 residues. The chain's CDR3 is CASSFTDSNEQFF. CDR3 nucleotides: TGTGCCAGCAGTTTCACCGACAGCAATGAGCAGTTCTTC.

The V gene is TRBV27, the J gene TRBJ2-7; either TRBD1 or TRBD2 may supply D (5 bases each). V lost 3 bases and J 3 bases, leaving 9 bases between the germline ends. The CDR3 spans 13 residues. From germline, CDR1 is MNHEY and CDR2 SMNVEV (reference sequence). In DNA form, the CDR3 reads TGTGCCAGCAGTTTGGGGGAATTCTACGAGCAGTACTTC. Translation: CASSLGEFYEQYF.

The V gene is TRBV6-6, the J gene TRBJ1-1, with D perhaps matching TRBD1 (5 bases). The V and J ends lost 2 bases and 12 bases respectively, with 19 bases between them. Germline values: CDR1 MNHNY, CDR2 SVGAGI (reference sequence). The CDR3 totals 14 residues. The CDR3 loop reads CASSYGARGESTFF. As DNA, the CDR3 is TGTGCCAGCAGTTACGGGGCGCGGGGGGAGTCCACTTTCTTT.

CDR3 region: CASSKVGGGQPQHF. DNA for the CDR3: TGTGCCAGTAGTAAGGTGGGGGGCGGCCAGCCCCAGCATTTT. The J gene is TRBJ1-5, the V gene TRBV19, with D possibly matching TRBD1 (6 bases). CDR1 and CDR2 (germline): LNHDA, SQIVND (reference sequence). The V end lost 4 bases, the J end lost 7 bases, and 14 bases lay between the germline ends. The CDR3 extends over 14 amino acids.

The J gene is TRBJ1-4, the V gene TRBV18, with D tentatively TRBD1 (5 bases). This CDR3 has 14 residues. Germline assignment: CDR1 KGHSH and CDR2 LQKENI. V lost 1 base and J 6 bases, leaving 9 bases between the germline ends. The DNA of the CDR3 is TGTGCCAGCTCACCACAAGGGGCGGATGAAAAACTGTTTTTT. Translated, it gives CASSPQGADEKLFF.

This clone was counted a single time. V usage is TRBV9 and J usage is TRBJ2-5; 11 nucleotides align to TRBD2. The germline gives CDR1 SGDLS, CDR2 YYNGEE. The junction had 11 bases not matched to a gene; V was cut back by 3 bases and J by 4 bases. The CDR3 extends over 17 amino acids. The CDR3 DNA reads as TGTGCCAGCAGCGCGGCAGTTAGCGGGGGGGCCGGAGAGACCCAGTACTTC. Translated, it gives CASSAAVSGGAGETQYF.

This clone was observed a single time. The genes are TRBV24-1 and TRBJ1-2; D is unresolved. Looked up from germline, CDR1 is KGHDR and CDR2 is SFDVKD. Trimming removed 1 base from V and 2 bases from J, with 7 bases in between. The CDR3 consists of 14 residues. CDR3 DNA sequence: TGTGCCACCAGTGATTTAAGACGGAACTATGGCTACACCTTC. This codes for CATSDLRRNYGYTF.

V usage is TRBV11-2 and J usage is TRBJ1-3; no firm D call. Germline V gene lookup returns CDR1 SGHAT and CDR2 FQNNGV. The CDR3 sequence is 19 residues long. With 1 base removed from V and 0 bases from J, the gap between germline ends came to 19 bases. The chain's CDR3 is CASSLGLPGGRFSGNTIYF. The CDR3 nucleotides read TGTGCCAGCAGCTTAGGCCTCCCCGGAGGGAGGTTCTCTGGAAACACCATATATTTT.

This rearrangement joins TRBV7-8 to TRBJ1-1; no firm D call. Per the germline V gene, CDR1 is SGHVS and CDR2 is FQNEAQ. V lost 2 bases and J lost 1, with 5 bases in between. The CDR3 has 13 amino acids. This chain's CDR3 is CASSLIQNTEAFF. The CDR3 region has the DNA TGTGCCAGCAGCTTAATACAGAACACTGAAGCTTTCTTT.

The gene calls are TRBV9 and TRBJ2-6, with D perhaps matching TRBD1 or TRBD2 (5 bases each). The CDR3 runs 15 residues. Between the trimmed V and J ends, which lost 2 bases and 5 bases, there was a span of 11 bases. The V gene's germline CDR1 is SGDLS and CDR2 YYNGEE. CDR3 in amino acids: CASSVGGSWANVLTF. Here the CDR3 DNA reads TGTGCCAGCAGCGTTGGGGGATCTTGGGCCAACGTCCTGACTTTC.

This chain uses TRBV3-1 (or the pseudogene TRBV3-2) with TRBJ1-1; D uncertain. Germline CDR1 is LGHDT and CDR2 is YNNKEL (reference sequence). The V end was cut by 1 base, the J end by 11 bases, with 8 bases between. The CDR3 has 11 residues. The DNA of the CDR3 is TGTGCCAGCAGCCAAGGGAGAGGGGCTTTCTTT. It translates to CASSQGRGAFF.

This clone has only one observation. The chain has TRBV18 and TRBJ2-5; D gene unclear. The CDR3 length is 13 residues. Looked up from germline, CDR1 is KGHSH and CDR2 is LQKENI. The germline V and J ends were trimmed by 1 base and 5 bases, with 8 bases remaining between them. In DNA, the CDR3 is TGTGCCAGCTCACCACTCGTATCGGAGACCCAGTACTTC. This translates into CASSPLVSETQYF.

V usage is TRBV2 and J usage is TRBJ1-5; no definite D call. The V and J ends lost 2 bases and 4 bases respectively, with 9 bases between them. This CDR3 region has 14 residues. Germline lookup yields CDR1 SNHLY and CDR2 FYNNEI. The CDR3 coding sequence is TGTGCCAGCAGTGAATGGACCTATAATCAGCCCCAGCATTTT. This sequence encodes CASSEWTYNQPQHF.

This sequence joins TRBV2 and TRBJ1-3; D remains unclear. The CDR3 length is 14 residues. Germline V gives CDR1 SNHLY, CDR2 FYNNEI. V shed 3 bases and J shed 0 bases, with 6 bases lying between them. The CDR3 reads CASSEGYSGNTIYF. In DNA form, the CDR3 reads TGTGCCAGCAGTGAGGGTTACTCTGGAAACACCATATATTTT.

This chain joins TRBV15 and TRBJ1-1; TRBD1 is a possible D gene (6 bases). The CDR3 is made up of 12 amino acids. Looked up from germline, CDR1 is LNHNV and CDR2 is YYDKDF (reference sequence). V gave up 1 base and J gave up 13 bases, with 13 bases separating them. Here the CDR3 reads CATSRGGGRGFF. The CDR3 DNA reads as TGTGCCACCAGCAGAGGAGGGGGTCGGGGTTTCTTT.

The J gene is TRBJ2-1, the V gene TRBV24-1, with 9 bases that match TRBD2. Per the germline V gene, CDR1 is KGHDR and CDR2 is SFDVKD. V was clipped by 4 bases and J by 0 bases; unmatched bases: 3. The CDR3 totals 16 residues. The CDR3 DNA reads TGTGCCACCAGTGACTCACTAGCGGGCTCCTACAATGAGCAGTTCTTC. It encodes CATSDSLAGSYNEQFF.

The chain couples TRBV6-2 or TRBV6-3 to TRBJ2-5; D perhaps matches TRBD2 (5 bases). Germline assignment: CDR1 MNHEY and CDR2 SVGEGT. V lost 5 bases and J 7 bases, leaving 11 bases between the germline ends. CDR3 length equals 12 residues. As DNA, the CDR3 is TGTGCCAGCAGTGACTACCGGGGGACCCAGTACTTC. As protein: CASSDYRGTQYF.

The chain recombines TRBV3-1 (or the pseudogene TRBV3-2) with TRBJ1-2; 9 bases are a match to TRBD1. This CDR3 has 14 residues. The ends lost 4 bases at V and 8 bases at J; junction bases unmatched: 8. Germline-derived CDR1 and CDR2 are LGHDT and YNNKEL (reference sequence). CDR3 DNA sequence: TGTGCCAGCAGCCGCCTGGACAGGGGAGAAGGCTACACCTTC. Its translation: CASSRLDRGEGYTF.